The 28 T cell receptor beta chains given below trace back to one sample, sequenced in a study of blood T cell repertoires in COVID-19. Here immunoSEQ multiplex PCR was the method, and the copy in TCRdb shows in-frame clones only, minus some. The table includes about 25,000 clones, approximately 90% detected once. Material for sequencing was peripheral blood. The receptor source for this set is a human donor with active COVID-19. The donor label of this sample is uncertain.

The chain joins TRBV4-1 to TRBJ2-3, with TRBD2 matching 8 bases. V was pared by 1 base and J by 0 bases, with 6 bases of the junction left unmatched. This CDR3 has 17 amino acids. CDR1 and CDR2 (germline): MGHRA, YSYEKL. The CDR3 loop is CASSQGPASGSTDTQYF. The CDR3 coding sequence is TGCGCCAGCAGCCAAGGTCCGGCTAGCGGGAGCACAGATACGCAGTATTTT.

This rearrangement joins TRBV18 to TRBJ1-5; 8 bases are a match to TRBD1. The length of the CDR3 is 15 residues. The ends lost 3 bases at V and 5 bases at J; junction bases unmatched: 6. CDR1 and CDR2 from the germline V gene are KGHSH and LQKENI. The CDR3 loop is CASSPNQGAHQPQHF. The CDR3 nucleotides read TGTGCCAGCTCACCTAACCAGGGGGCTCATCAGCCCCAGCATTTT.

The V gene is TRBV28, the J gene TRBJ2-1, with 12 bases fitting TRBD1. Germline V gene sequence: CDR1 MDHEN, CDR2 SYDVKM. The CDR3 length is 16 residues. The ends lost 4 bases at V and 10 bases at J; junction bases unmatched: 11. The CDR3, as DNA: TGTGCCAGCAGTTCATCCGGGACAGGGGGCTTCAGGGAGCAGTTCTTC. Encoded protein: CASSSSGTGGFREQFF.

This clone was counted only a few times. This chain joins TRBV28 and TRBJ1-2; 7 nucleotides agree with TRBD1. The germline V gene has CDR1 MDHEN and CDR2 SYDVKM. Losses at the gene ends were 7 bases for V and 4 bases for J; bases not matched to a gene: 6. This CDR3 is built from 13 residues. CDR3 in DNA: TGTGCCAGCAAACAACAGGGGAGCTATGGCTACACCTTC. This sequence encodes CASKQQGSYGYTF.

The chain has TRBV7-9 and TRBJ2-1; a weak D match, TRBD2 (5 bases). Germline CDR1 is SEHNR and CDR2 is FQNEAQ (reference sequence). CDR3 length: 14 amino acids. Trimming pared 1 base from V and 7 bases from J, leaving 11 bases between. The CDR3 bases are TGTGCCAGCAGCTTAGTAGTCGGACTGAATGAGCAGTTCTTC. Amino acids: CASSLVVGLNEQFF.

CDR3 sequence reads: CASSSGTPNLNEQFF. The CDR3 nucleotides are TGTGCCAGCAGCTCCGGGACTCCAAACCTCAATGAGCAGTTCTTC. The rearrangement joins TRBV11-3 to TRBJ2-1; TRBD2 is a possible D gene (6 bases). The CDR3 runs 15 residues. The germline CDR1 and CDR2 sequences are SGHNT and YENEEA. Trimming removed 4 bases from V and 6 bases from J, with 16 bases in between. The full variable domain, with the rest looked up from reference TRBV11-3 and TRBJ2-1, is EAGVVQSPRYKIIEKKQPVAFWCNPISGHNTLYWYLQNLGQGPELLIRYENEEAVDDSQLPKDRFSAERLKGVDSTLKIQPAELGDSAVYLCASSSGTPNLNEQFFGPGTRLTVL.

This chain connects TRBV19 to TRBJ2-7; TRBD2 matches 7 bases. This CDR3 comprises 14 residues. Germline lookup yields CDR1 LNHDA and CDR2 SQIVND (reference sequence). V dropped 3 bases and J dropped 3; count of bases not matched to a gene: 5. The CDR3 DNA reads as TGTGCCAGTAGTATCGGCCGGGAGGTCTACGAGCAGTACTTC. This translates into CASSIGREVYEQYF.

The CDR3 DNA sequence: TGTGCCAGCAGCACCGTCCCCGGGGGTGAGCAGTATTTT. Translated: CASSTVPGGEQYF. This chain connects TRBV7-3 to TRBJ2-3, with D tentatively TRBD2 (6 bases). Germline V lookup: CDR1 SGHTA, CDR2 FQGTGA. Deletions cut 5 bases from V and 11 bases from J, with 17 bases between. The CDR3 has 13 amino acids.

The chain carries TRBV19 and TRBJ2-4; weak D call: TRBD2 (5 bases). CDR1 is LNHDA and CDR2 is SQIVND in the germline V gene (reference sequence). Trimming left V 6 bases short and J 7 bases short, with 13 bases between. The CDR3 sequence is 13 residues long. CDR3 sequence reads: CASRGPAGNIQYF. The CDR3 nucleotides read TGTGCCAGTAGAGGACCCGCGGGTAACATTCAGTACTTC.

The chain is built from TRBV7-8 and TRBJ2-4; TRBD2 matches at 7 bases. The CDR3 totals 16 residues. In germline, CDR1 is SGHVS, CDR2 FQNEAQ. V was pared by 1 base and J by 1 base, with 4 bases of the junction left unmatched. DNA for the CDR3: TGTGCCAGCAGCTTAGGACTAGCTGGGGCCAAAAACATTCAGTACTTC. It codes for CASSLGLAGAKNIQYF.

This clone was counted a single time. The chain recombines TRBV24-1 with TRBJ2-5; no clear D gene. Trimming removed 5 bases at V and 4 bases at J, with 7 bases between. Germline CDR1 KGHDR, CDR2 SFDVKD. CDR3 size: 12 residues. DNA for the CDR3: TGTGCCACCAGTGGAGGTTCAGAGACCCAGTACTTC. Protein product: CATSGGSETQYF.

V and J are TRBV7-2 and TRBJ2-2, with unresolved D. The germline V gene has CDR1 SGHTA and CDR2 FQGNSA. V lost 2 bases and J 0 bases, leaving 10 bases between the germline ends. CDR3 length: 16 amino acids. Here the CDR3 reads CASSLFVGANTGELFF. CDR3 coding DNA: TGTGCCAGCAGCTTATTCGTCGGAGCGAACACCGGGGAGCTGTTTTTT.

This chain links TRBV9 with TRBJ2-3; 8 bases map to TRBD1. CDR1 and CDR2 (germline): SGDLS, YYNGEE. Trimming at V came to 3 bases and at J to 2 bases, leaving 8 bases not matched to a gene. The CDR3 contains 16 residues. CDR3 protein: CASSAPTGVITDTQYF. CDR3 DNA sequence: TGTGCCAGCAGCGCACCGACAGGGGTCATCACAGATACGCAGTATTTT. Drawing the rest from reference TRBV9 and TRBJ2-3, the complete variable domain is DSGVTQTPKHLITATGQRVTLRCSPRSGDLSVYWYQQSLDQGLQFLIQYYNGEERAKGNILERFSAQQFPDLHSELNLSSLELGDSALYFCASSAPTGVITDTQYFGPGTRLTVL.

The rearrangement joins TRBV6-5 to TRBJ1-6; 7 bases match TRBD1. There are 15 residues in the CDR3. J lost 10 bases, V lost 2 bases, and 8 bases had no gene match. CDR1 and CDR2 from the germline V gene are MNHEY and SVGAGI. CDR3 in DNA: TGTGCCAGCAGTTACGGACAGGAGGGAACCTCACCCCTCCACTTT. Its protein is CASSYGQEGTSPLHF.

This chain connects TRBV5-1 to TRBJ2-1, with D possibly matching TRBD1 (6 bases). The germline V gene encodes CDR1 SGHRS and CDR2 YFSETQ. Between the trimmed V and J ends, which lost 3 bases and 0 bases, there was a span of 25 bases. The CDR3 is 20 residues long. CDR3 protein: CASSYPRSTTGRSSYNEQFF. The CDR3 DNA follows: TGCGCCAGCAGCTATCCGAGGTCGACGACAGGAAGGAGCTCCTACAATGAGCAGTTCTTC.

The chain couples TRBV20-1 to TRBJ2-5, with a possible D match to TRBD2 (5 bases). Germline V gives CDR1 DFQATT, CDR2 SNEGSKA (reference sequence). Trimming took 7 bases from V and 2 from J, leaving 8 bases between them. This CDR3 has 11 residues. The CDR3 DNA follows: TGCAGTGTACTAGATCAAGAGACCCAGTACTTC. This encodes CSVLDQETQYF.

The gene calls are TRBV7-3 and TRBJ1-1; D remains unclear. Per germline, CDR1 SGHTA and CDR2 FQGTGA. The V end was cut by 4 bases, the J end by 1 base, with 13 bases between. CDR3 length equals 15 residues. CDR3 bases: TGTGCCAGCAGCTCGTTCGGAGGAGGGAACACTGAAGCTTTCTTT. Residues: CASSSFGGGNTEAFF.

This clone was counted a few times. The chain carries TRBV28 and TRBJ1-5, with D unresolved. The length of the CDR3 is 14 residues. Germline CDR1 MDHEN, CDR2 SYDVKM. Trimming removed 6 bases from V and 0 bases from J, with 9 bases in between. In DNA form, the CDR3 reads TGTGCCAGCAGAGACCCAGGTAGCAATCAGCCCCAGCATTTT. Protein: CASRDPGSNQPQHF.

This clone was counted once. This sequence joins TRBV27 and TRBJ1-5; 8 nucleotides align to TRBD1. Germline V gives CDR1 MNHEY, CDR2 SMNVEV (reference sequence). The CDR3 sequence is 15 residues long. Germline trimming cut 5 bases from V and 2 bases from J; bases unmatched to any gene: 5. CDR3 region: CASSDGTGRNQPQHF. DNA of the CDR3: TGTGCCAGCAGTGACGGGACAGGCCGCAATCAGCCCCAGCATTTT.

The chain combines TRBV11-2 with TRBJ2-1, with 10 bases that match TRBD2. The CDR3 contains 16 residues. In germline, CDR1 is SGHAT, CDR2 FQNNGV. J gave up 7 bases and V 5 bases, and 11 bases lay outside the gene matches. CDR3 nucleotide sequence: TGTGCCAGCAGCCCCCAAGCGGGAGGGCCTAGGAATGAGCAGTTCTTC. The encoded protein is CASSPQAGGPRNEQFF.

The chain carries TRBV6-5 and TRBJ2-6; D not resolved. The CDR3 is made up of 12 amino acids. Looked up from germline, CDR1 is MNHEY and CDR2 is SVGAGI. V gave up 11 bases and J gave up 3 bases, with 8 bases separating them. CDR3 region: CAVGFGANVLTF. The CDR3 region has the DNA TGTGCCGTCGGTTTTGGGGCCAACGTCCTGACTTTC.

The rearrangement joins TRBV6-6 to TRBJ2-7; perhaps TRBD2 as D (6 bases). Germline-derived CDR1 and CDR2 are MNHNY and SVGAGI (reference sequence). CDR3 size: 12 residues. V gave up 2 bases and J gave up 5 bases, with 7 bases separating them. The CDR3 reads CASSYAGNEQYF. The CDR3 DNA reads TGTGCCAGCAGTTACGCGGGGAACGAGCAGTACTTC.

J is TRBJ2-7 and V is TRBV30, with D unresolved. The CDR3 sequence is 12 residues long. V was pared by 6 bases and J by 0 bases, with 9 bases between. Germline V gene sequence: CDR1 GTSNPN, CDR2 SVGIG (reference sequence). Here the CDR3 reads CACARSSYEQYF. The CDR3 region has the DNA TGTGCCTGCGCCCGCAGCTCCTACGAGCAGTACTTC.

This chain uses TRBV9 with TRBJ2-1; TRBD2 agrees at 10 bases. Germline lookup yields CDR1 SGDLS and CDR2 YYNGEE. There are 16 residues in the CDR3. V lost 0 bases to trimming and J lost 5 bases; unmatched junction nucleotides: 5. The CDR3 DNA reads TGTGCCAGCAGCGTAGAGGGACTAGCGCTGGACAATGAGCAGTTCTTC. Amino acid sequence: CASSVEGLALDNEQFF.

The chain couples TRBV3-1 (or the pseudogene TRBV3-2) to TRBJ2-4, with D maybe TRBD2 (6 bases). The V gene's germline CDR1 is LGHDT and CDR2 YNNKEL (reference sequence). Deletions cut 6 bases from V and 0 bases from J, with 24 bases between. This CDR3 comprises 19 residues. This CDR3 reads CASRQLLSRVGGAKNIQYF. DNA for the CDR3: TGTGCCAGCAGACAACTACTAAGCAGGGTCGGGGGAGCCAAAAACATTCAGTACTTC.

In nucleotides, the CDR3 is TGTGCCGGACACCCCAGGGGGAAGAGGAACACTGAAGCTTTCTTT. Protein product: CAGHPRGKRNTEAFF. The chain uses TRBV28 and TRBJ1-1; 7 positions agree with TRBD1. This CDR3 is built from 15 residues. Losses at the gene ends were 11 bases for V and 1 base for J; bases not matched to a gene: 13. The V gene's germline CDR1 is MDHEN and CDR2 SYDVKM.

This sequence joins TRBV10-3 and TRBJ1-2; 7 bases match TRBD1. The CDR3 length is 13 residues. The trim removed 7 bases at V and 6 bases at J, leaving 8 bases unmatched. CDR1 is ENHRY, CDR2 SYGVKD, per germline. CDR3 DNA sequence: TGTGCCATCACTCGACAGGGAAGCGATGGCTACACCTTC. Protein sequence: CAITRQGSDGYTF.

CDR3 amino acids: CASSWRGQGGEQYF. The CDR3 nucleotides read TGTGCCAGCAGCTGGAGAGGACAGGGCGGCGAGCAGTACTTC. The rearrangement uses TRBV7-2 and TRBJ2-7, with 8 bases that match TRBD1. Trimming took 4 bases from V and 6 from J; bases not matched to a gene: 8. The CDR3 is 14 amino acids. Germline CDR1 is SGHTA and CDR2 is FQGNSA.